Listed below are T cell receptor beta chains from one sample, sequenced in a study of blood T cell repertoires in COVID-19. The assay was immunoSEQ multiplex PCR, and TCRdb's table has in-frame clones only and misses some. The table shows approximately 120,000 clones, with about 75% occurring only once. Material: peripheral blood. Every receptor here comes from a man older than 75 with acute or convalescent COVID-19. Each CDR3 is given with its conserved first and last residue. Each record gives: clone size, V gene, D gene, J gene, CDR3 protein, CDR3 DNA. The D gene is left open where the match is weak. Clone sizes are given selectively: once, few, many, or a class where the clone is expanded.

NA	TRBV6-5	TRBD1	TRBJ1-1	CASGPGTGDYEAFF	TGTGCCAGCGGCCCAGGGACAGGGGATTACGAAGCTTTCTTT
NA	TRBV7-2	TRBD2	TRBJ2-3	CASSLRASGGRTDTQYF	TGTGCCAGCAGCTTAAGGGCTAGCGGGGGGCGGACAGATACGCAGTATTTT
NA	TRBV2	NA	TRBJ2-1	CASSEQGWGGSYNEQFF	TGTGCCAGCAGTGAGCAGGGTTGGGGTGGATCCTACAATGAGCAGTTCTTC
NA	TRBV6-5	NA	TRBJ1-2	CASSYSRGHLNYGYTF	TGTGCCAGCAGTTATTCCCGAGGACATCTTAACTATGGCTACACCTTC
NA	TRBV5-5	NA	TRBJ1-4	CASSAERTTNEKLFF	TGTGCCAGCAGCGCCGAGAGAACAACTAATGAAAAACTGTTTTTT
NA	TRBV4-3	TRBD1	TRBJ1-2	CASSQAPGQPLYGYTF	TGCGCCAGCAGCCAAGCGCCGGGACAGCCTCTCTATGGCTACACCTTC
NA	TRBV3-1/TRBV3-2	NA	TRBJ2-2	CASSLTGTSNTGELFF	TGTGCCAGCAGCCTCACCGGGACTTCGAACACCGGGGAGCTGTTTTTT
NA	TRBV11-2	NA	TRBJ2-5	CASSLDHSQETQYF	TGTGCCAGCAGCTTAGATCACAGCCAAGAGACCCAGTACTTC
NA	TRBV19	NA	TRBJ1-5	CASTPLGEVSNQPQHF	TGTGCCAGTACCCCCCTAGGAGAAGTTAGCAATCAGCCCCAGCATTTT
few	TRBV3-1/TRBV3-2	TRBD2	TRBJ2-7	CASSQGALAGAKSSYEQYF	TGTGCCAGCAGCCAAGGGGCGCTAGCGGGGGCCAAAAGCTCCTACGAGCAGTACTTC
NA	TRBV7-9	TRBD2	TRBJ2-2	CASSPPGGGDTGELFF	TGTGCCAGCAGCCCCCCGGGGGGGGGTGACACCGGGGAGCTGTTTTTT
medium-sized	TRBV9	NA	TRBJ1-4	CASSLSSQGSYEKLFF	TGTGCCAGCAGCTTGAGTAGTCAGGGGTCATATGAAAAACTGTTTTTT
NA	TRBV27	TRBD1	TRBJ2-1	CASSPGTGDDEQFF	TGTGCCAGCAGTCCAGGGACAGGGGACGATGAGCAGTTCTTC
once	TRBV11-2	NA	TRBJ2-3	CASSLAPENTQYF	TGTGCCAGCAGCTTAGCCCCGGAGAACACGCAGTATTTT
NA	TRBV5-1	NA	TRBJ1-1	CASSIPQDTEAFF	TGCGCCAGCAGCATCCCGCAGGACACTGAAGCTTTCTTT
NA	TRBV18	NA	TRBJ2-7	CASSPGQGSVYEQYF	TGTGCCAGCTCACCAGGGCAGGGGAGTGTCTACGAGCAGTACTTC
NA	TRBV18	NA	TRBJ1-3	CASSPSGGNAGNTIYF	TGTGCCAGCTCACCATCCGGGGGGAACGCTGGAAACACCATATATTTT
NA	TRBV7-9	TRBD1	TRBJ1-1	CASSLDHDREEAFF	TGTGCCAGCAGCTTAGATCACGACAGGGAGGAAGCTTTCTTT
NA	TRBV5-5	NA	TRBJ1-5	CASSFGPNQPQHF	TGTGCCAGCAGCTTTGGCCCAAATCAGCCCCAGCATTTT
NA	TRBV6-2/TRBV6-3	NA	TRBJ1-5	CASSYSGRGQPQHF	TGTGCCAGCAGTTACTCGGGGCGAGGTCAGCCCCAGCATTTT
NA	TRBV7-8	TRBD1	TRBJ2-7	CASSFQDRVGYEQYF	TGTGCCAGCAGCTTCCAGGACAGGGTGGGCTACGAGCAGTACTTC
NA	TRBV7-9	TRBD1	TRBJ1-2	CASSLTGSAYGYTF	TGTGCCAGCAGCCTGACAGGGTCGGCCTATGGCTACACCTTC
NA	TRBV12-3/TRBV12-4	NA	TRBJ1-5	CASSLGSSQHF	TGTGCCAGCAGTTTGGGTAGCTCTCAGCATTTT
NA	TRBV15	NA	TRBJ1-3	CATSRDAGNSGNTIYF	TGTGCCACCAGCAGAGATGCCGGGAACTCTGGAAACACCATATATTTT
NA	TRBV19	NA	TRBJ2-4	CASSFGLLRGGHIQYF	TGTGCCAGTAGTTTCGGGCTGTTGAGAGGGGGACACATTCAGTACTTC
NA	TRBV11-1	TRBD2	TRBJ2-1	CASSLASGGGAYNEQFF	TGTGCCAGCAGCTTAGCAAGCGGGGGTGGGGCCTACAATGAGCAGTTCTTC
few	TRBV15	NA	TRBJ1-5	CATSRDRDQPQHF	TGTGCCACCAGCAGAGATCGGGATCAGCCCCAGCATTTT
once	TRBV19	NA	TRBJ2-2	CASSIQEGYTNTGELFF	TGTGCCAGTAGTATTCAGGAGGGGTACACGAACACCGGGGAGCTGTTTTTT
NA	TRBV6-4	TRBD1	TRBJ2-3	CASRPPRQGWTDTQYF	TGTGCCAGCAGACCACCCAGACAGGGTTGGACAGATACGCAGTATTTT
NA	TRBV5-4	NA	TRBJ2-1	CASSQAGTYNEQFF	TGTGCCAGCAGCCAGGCTGGTACCTACAATGAGCAGTTCTTC
NA	TRBV4-3	NA	TRBJ1-5	CASSQESGNPGRQPQHF	TGCGCCAGCAGCCAAGAAAGCGGAAACCCAGGTCGGCAGCCCCAGCATTTT
NA	TRBV7-2	NA	TRBJ1-1	CASSREVGLWAFF	TGTGCCAGCAGCCGGGAGGTCGGTCTGTGGGCTTTCTTT
NA	TRBV7-3	NA	TRBJ2-5	CASSATTQGTQYF	TGTGCCAGCAGCGCAACGACACAGGGGACCCAGTACTTC
NA	TRBV7-2	TRBD1	TRBJ1-4	CASTKTGTRNEKLFF	TGTGCCAGCACCAAGACAGGGACCCGAAATGAAAAACTGTTTTTT
few	TRBV19	TRBD1	TRBJ1-2	CATQRDRDYGYTF	TGTGCCACCCAACGGGACAGGGACTATGGCTACACCTTC
NA	TRBV2	TRBD2	TRBJ2-1	CASSIRRGADNEQFF	TGTGCCAGCTCCATCCGGCGGGGGGCCGACAATGAGCAGTTCTTC
NA	TRBV11-3	NA	TRBJ2-7	CARSSSYEQYF	TGTGCCAGATCCTCCTCCTACGAGCAGTACTTC
NA	TRBV30	NA	TRBJ1-1	CAWRRRVNTEAFF	TGTGCCTGGCGCAGGAGGGTTAACACTGAAGCTTTCTTT
NA	TRBV30	TRBD1	TRBJ1-6	CAWRATGEDRVRKF	TGTGCCTGGAGGGCGACAGGGGAAGATAGGGTACGGAAGTTT
NA	TRBV5-6	NA	TRBJ2-3	CASSLVDTPDTQYF	TGTGCCAGCAGCTTGGTCGACACACCAGATACGCAGTATTTT
NA	TRBV6-5	TRBD1	TRBJ1-1	CASSPTGFPEAFF	TGTGCCAGCAGTCCGACAGGGTTCCCTGAAGCTTTCTTT
NA	TRBV30	NA	TRBJ1-2	CAWSPRVRGYTF	TGTGCCTGGAGTCCTCGGGTACGCGGCTACACCTTC
many	TRBV5-1	NA	TRBJ2-4	CASSLAGEWNIQYF	TGCGCCAGCAGCTTGGCGGGGGAATGGAACATTCAGTACTTC
NA	TRBV10-3	NA	TRBJ2-2	CAIGNRETGELFF	TGTGCCATCGGGAACAGGGAAACCGGGGAGCTGTTTTTT
once	TRBV10-3	NA	TRBJ2-4	CAISDSGTLAKNIQYF	TGTGCCATCAGTGATTCGGGGACACTAGCCAAAAACATTCAGTACTTC
NA	TRBV6-5	NA	TRBJ1-6	CASSPGRVDSPLHF	TGTGCCAGCAGCCCCGGCAGGGTTGATTCACCCCTCCACTTT
NA	TRBV10-3	NA	TRBJ1-1	CAISDQRPGTEAFF	TGTGCCATCAGTGATCAGAGGCCGGGCACTGAAGCTTTCTTT
few	TRBV14	TRBD1	TRBJ1-2	CASSRDSGYGYTF	TGTGCCAGCAGCCGGGACAGTGGCTATGGCTACACCTTC
NA	TRBV5-6	NA	TRBJ2-7	CASTTPGTPVWEQYF	TGTGCCAGCACTACCCCCGGGACACCGGTTTGGGAGCAGTACTTC
NA	TRBV7-9	TRBD1	TRBJ2-7	CASTLGTAETYEQYF	TGTGCCAGCACTCTCGGGACAGCAGAGACCTACGAGCAGTACTTC
NA	TRBV5-8	TRBD1	TRBJ1-5	CASSSPGTGGINQPQHF	TGTGCCAGCAGCTCACCAGGTACAGGGGGCATCAATCAGCCCCAGCATTTT
NA	TRBV24-1	NA	TRBJ2-1	CATSDSRTGKGHRTYNEQFF	TGTGCCACCAGTGATTCCCGAACAGGGAAGGGACATCGTACCTACAATGAGCAGTTCTTC